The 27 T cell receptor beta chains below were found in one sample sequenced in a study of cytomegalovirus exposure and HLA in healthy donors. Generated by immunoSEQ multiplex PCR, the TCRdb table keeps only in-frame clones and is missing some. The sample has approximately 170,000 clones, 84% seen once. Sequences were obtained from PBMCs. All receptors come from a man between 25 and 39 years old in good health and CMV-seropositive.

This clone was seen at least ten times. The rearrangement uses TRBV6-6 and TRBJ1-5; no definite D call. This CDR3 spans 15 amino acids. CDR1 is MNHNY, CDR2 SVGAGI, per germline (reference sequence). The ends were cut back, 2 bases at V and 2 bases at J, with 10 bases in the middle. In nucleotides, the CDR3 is TGTGCCAGCAGTTACGAGGGCGGTGGCAATCAGCCCCAGCATTTT. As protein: CASSYEGGGNQPQHF.

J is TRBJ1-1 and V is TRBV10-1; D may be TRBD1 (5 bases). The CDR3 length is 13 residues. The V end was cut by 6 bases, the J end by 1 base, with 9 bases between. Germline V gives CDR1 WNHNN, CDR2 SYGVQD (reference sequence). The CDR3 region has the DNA TGCGCCAGCAGGTTGGGGGGGAACACTGAAGCTTTCTTT. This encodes CASRLGGNTEAFF.

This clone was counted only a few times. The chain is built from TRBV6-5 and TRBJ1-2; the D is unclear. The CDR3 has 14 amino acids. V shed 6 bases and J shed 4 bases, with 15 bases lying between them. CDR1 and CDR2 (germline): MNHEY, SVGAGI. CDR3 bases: TGTGCCAGCAGGGCCCGGGAATGGGGCTATGGCTACACCTTC. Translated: CASRAREWGYGYTF.

CDR3 residues: CASSESGNDRNTEAFF. CDR3 sequence (DNA): TGCGCCAGCAGTGAGTCCGGTAACGACAGGAACACTGAAGCTTTCTTT. The gene calls are TRBV10-2 and TRBJ1-1; D perhaps matches TRBD1 (5 bases). Per the germline V gene, CDR1 is WSHSY and CDR2 is SAAADI. The CDR3 consists of 16 residues. Trimming stripped 0 bases from V and 1 base from J, with 12 bases between.

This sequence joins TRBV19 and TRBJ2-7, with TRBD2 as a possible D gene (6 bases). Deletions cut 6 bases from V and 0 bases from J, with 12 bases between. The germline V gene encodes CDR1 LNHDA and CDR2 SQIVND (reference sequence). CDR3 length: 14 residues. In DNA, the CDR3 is TGTGCCAGTAGGGCCCACGGGGGCTCCTACGAGCAGTACTTC. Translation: CASRAHGGSYEQYF.

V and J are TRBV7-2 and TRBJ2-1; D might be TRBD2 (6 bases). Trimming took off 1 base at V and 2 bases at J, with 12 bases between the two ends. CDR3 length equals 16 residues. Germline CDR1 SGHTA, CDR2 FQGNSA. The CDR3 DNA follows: TGTGCCAGCAGCTTAGTTTTAGCGGCTACCTACAATGAGCAGTTCTTC. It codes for CASSLVLAATYNEQFF. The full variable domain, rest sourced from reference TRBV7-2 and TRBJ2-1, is GAGVSQSPSNKVTEKGKDVELRCDPISGHTALYWYRQSLGQGLEFLIYFQGNSAPDKSGLPSDRFSAERTGGSVSTLTIQRTQQEDSAVYLCASSLVLAATYNEQFFGPGTRLTVL.

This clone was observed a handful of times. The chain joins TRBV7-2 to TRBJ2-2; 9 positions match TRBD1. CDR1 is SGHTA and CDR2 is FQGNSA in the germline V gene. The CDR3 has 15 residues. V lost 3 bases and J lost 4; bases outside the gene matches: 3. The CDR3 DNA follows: TGTGCCAGCAGCTTCCGACAGGGGGGCACCGGGGAGCTGTTTTTT. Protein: CASSFRQGGTGELFF.

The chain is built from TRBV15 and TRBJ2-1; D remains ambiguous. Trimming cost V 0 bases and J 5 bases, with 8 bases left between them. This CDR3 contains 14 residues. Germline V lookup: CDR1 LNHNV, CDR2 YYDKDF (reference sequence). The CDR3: CATSREISDNEQFF. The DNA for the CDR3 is TGTGCCACCAGCAGAGAGATTTCAGACAATGAGCAGTTCTTC.

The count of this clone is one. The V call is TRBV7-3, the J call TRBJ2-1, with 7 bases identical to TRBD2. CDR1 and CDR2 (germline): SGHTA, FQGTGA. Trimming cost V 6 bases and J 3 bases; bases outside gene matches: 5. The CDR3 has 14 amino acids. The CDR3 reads CASSRGTNYNEQFF. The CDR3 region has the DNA TGTGCCAGCAGTCGCGGGACTAACTACAATGAGCAGTTCTTC.

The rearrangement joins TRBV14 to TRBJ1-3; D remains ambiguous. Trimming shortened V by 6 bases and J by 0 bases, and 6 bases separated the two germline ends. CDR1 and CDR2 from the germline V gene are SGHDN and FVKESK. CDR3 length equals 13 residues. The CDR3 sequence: CASRIHSGNTIYF. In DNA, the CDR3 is TGTGCCAGCAGAATCCACTCTGGAAACACCATATATTTT.

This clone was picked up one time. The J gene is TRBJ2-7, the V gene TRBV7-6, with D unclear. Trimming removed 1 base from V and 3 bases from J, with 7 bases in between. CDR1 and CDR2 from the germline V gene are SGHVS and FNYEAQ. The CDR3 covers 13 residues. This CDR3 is CASSLERFYEQYF. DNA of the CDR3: TGTGCCAGCAGCTTAGAACGGTTCTACGAGCAGTACTTC.

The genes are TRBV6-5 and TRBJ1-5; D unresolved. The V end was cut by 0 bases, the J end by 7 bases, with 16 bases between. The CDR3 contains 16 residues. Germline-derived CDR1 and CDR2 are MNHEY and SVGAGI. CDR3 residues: CASSYSDFRFGQPQHF. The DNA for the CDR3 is TGTGCCAGCAGTTACTCGGACTTCCGATTTGGACAGCCCCAGCATTTT.

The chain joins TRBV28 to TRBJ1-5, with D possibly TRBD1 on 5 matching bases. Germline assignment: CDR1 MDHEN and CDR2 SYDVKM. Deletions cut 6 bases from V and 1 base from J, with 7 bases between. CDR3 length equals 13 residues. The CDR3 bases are TGTGCCAGCAGGCAGGGAAGCAATCAGCCCCAGCATTTT. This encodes CASRQGSNQPQHF.

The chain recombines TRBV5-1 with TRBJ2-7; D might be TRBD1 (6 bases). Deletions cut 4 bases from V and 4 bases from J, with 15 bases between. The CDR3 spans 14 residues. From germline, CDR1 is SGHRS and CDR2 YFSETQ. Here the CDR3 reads CASSEAGQRYEQYF. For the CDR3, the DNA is TGCGCCAGCAGCGAGGCAGGACAGAGGTACGAGCAGTACTTC.

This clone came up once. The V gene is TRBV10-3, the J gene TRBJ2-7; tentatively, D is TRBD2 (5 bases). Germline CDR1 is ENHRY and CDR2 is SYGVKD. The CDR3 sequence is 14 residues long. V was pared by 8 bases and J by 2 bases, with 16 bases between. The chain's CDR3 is CAIGAGVPPYEQYF. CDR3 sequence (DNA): TGTGCCATCGGTGCGGGTGTACCCCCCTACGAGCAGTACTTC.

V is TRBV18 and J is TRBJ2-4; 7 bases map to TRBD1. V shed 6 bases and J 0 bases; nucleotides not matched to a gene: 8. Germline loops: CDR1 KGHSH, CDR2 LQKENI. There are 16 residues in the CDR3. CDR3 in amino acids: CASSGEGQTAKNIQYF. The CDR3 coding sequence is TGTGCCAGCTCGGGCGAGGGACAGACAGCCAAAAACATTCAGTACTTC.

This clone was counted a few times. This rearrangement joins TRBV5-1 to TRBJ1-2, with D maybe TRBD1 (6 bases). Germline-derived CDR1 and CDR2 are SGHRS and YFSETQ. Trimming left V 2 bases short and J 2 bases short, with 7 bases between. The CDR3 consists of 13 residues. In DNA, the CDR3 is TGCGCCAGCAGCTTAGGACAGAACTATGGCTACACCTTC. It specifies CASSLGQNYGYTF.

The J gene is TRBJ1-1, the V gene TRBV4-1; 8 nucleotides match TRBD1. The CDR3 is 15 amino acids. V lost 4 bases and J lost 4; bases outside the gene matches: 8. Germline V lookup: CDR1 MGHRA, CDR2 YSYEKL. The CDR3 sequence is CASSPTGGGGTEAFF. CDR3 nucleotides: TGCGCCAGCAGCCCCACAGGGGGTGGCGGCACTGAAGCTTTCTTT.

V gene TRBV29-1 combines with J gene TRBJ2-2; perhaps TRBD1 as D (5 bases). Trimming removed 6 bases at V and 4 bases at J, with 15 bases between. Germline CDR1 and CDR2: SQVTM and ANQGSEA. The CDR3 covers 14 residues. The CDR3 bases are TGCAGCGTCCGTAACCAGGGTGGCACCGGGGAGCTGTTTTTT. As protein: CSVRNQGGTGELFF.

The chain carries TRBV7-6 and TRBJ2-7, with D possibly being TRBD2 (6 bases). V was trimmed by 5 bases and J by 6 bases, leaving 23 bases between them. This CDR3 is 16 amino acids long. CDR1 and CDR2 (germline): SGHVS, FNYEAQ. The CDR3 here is CASSPISGVGASEQYF. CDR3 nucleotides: TGTGCCAGCAGCCCTATTAGCGGAGTCGGGGCTTCCGAGCAGTACTTC.

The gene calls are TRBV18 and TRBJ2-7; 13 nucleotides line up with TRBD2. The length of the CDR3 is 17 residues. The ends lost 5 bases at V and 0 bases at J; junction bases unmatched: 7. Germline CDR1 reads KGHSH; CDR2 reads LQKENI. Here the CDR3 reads CASSATSGRRSSYEQYF. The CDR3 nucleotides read TGTGCCAGCTCAGCGACTAGCGGGAGGCGAAGCTCCTACGAGCAGTACTTC.

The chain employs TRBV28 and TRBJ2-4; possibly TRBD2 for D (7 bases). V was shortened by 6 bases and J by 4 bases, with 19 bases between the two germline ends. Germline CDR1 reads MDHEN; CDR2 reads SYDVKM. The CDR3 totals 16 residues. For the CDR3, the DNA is TGTGCCAGCAGCTCCGCGATGAGGGGGGGGAAAAACATTCAGTACTTC. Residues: CASSSAMRGGKNIQYF.

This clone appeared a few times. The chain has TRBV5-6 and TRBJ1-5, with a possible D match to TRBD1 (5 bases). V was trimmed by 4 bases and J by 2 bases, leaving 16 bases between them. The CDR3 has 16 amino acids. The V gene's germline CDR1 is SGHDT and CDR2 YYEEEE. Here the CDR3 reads CASSLGPPGGNQPQHF. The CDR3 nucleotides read TGTGCCAGCAGCCTGGGCCCCCCGGGGGGCAATCAGCCCCAGCATTTT.

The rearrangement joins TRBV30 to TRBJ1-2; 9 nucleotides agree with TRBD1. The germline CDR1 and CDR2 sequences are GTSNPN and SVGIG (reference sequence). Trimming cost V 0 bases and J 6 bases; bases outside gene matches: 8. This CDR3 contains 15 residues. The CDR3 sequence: CAWSVPDRGKDGYTF. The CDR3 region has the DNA TGTGCCTGGAGTGTACCTGACAGGGGGAAGGATGGCTACACCTTC.

CDR3 region: CAWSVGASNQPQHF. In nucleotides, the CDR3 is TGTGCCTGGAGTGTTGGGGCTAGCAATCAGCCCCAGCATTTT. The chain recombines TRBV30 with TRBJ1-5; D is possibly TRBD1 (5 bases). The V and J ends lost 0 bases and 0 bases respectively, with 6 bases between them. Germline-derived CDR1 and CDR2 are GTSNPN and SVGIG (reference sequence). This CDR3 has 14 amino acids.

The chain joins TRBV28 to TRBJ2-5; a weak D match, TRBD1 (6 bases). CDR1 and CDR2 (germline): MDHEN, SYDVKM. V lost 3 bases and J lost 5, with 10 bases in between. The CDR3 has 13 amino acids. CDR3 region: CASSFGGWETQYF. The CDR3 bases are TGTGCCAGCAGTTTTGGGGGCTGGGAGACCCAGTACTTC. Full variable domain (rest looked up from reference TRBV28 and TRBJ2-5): DVKVTQSSRYLVKRTGEKVFLECVQDMDHENMFWYRQDPGLGLRLIYFSYDVKMKEKGDIPEGYSVSREKKERFSLILESASTNQTSMYLCASSFGGWETQYFGPGTRLLVL.

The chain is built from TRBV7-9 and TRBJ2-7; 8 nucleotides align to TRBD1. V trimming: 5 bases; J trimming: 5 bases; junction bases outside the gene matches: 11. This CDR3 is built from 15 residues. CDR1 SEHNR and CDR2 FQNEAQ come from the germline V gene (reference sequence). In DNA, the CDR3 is TGTGCCAGCAGCCCAAGTCGACAGGGGTTCAACGAGCAGTACTTC. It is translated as CASSPSRQGFNEQYF. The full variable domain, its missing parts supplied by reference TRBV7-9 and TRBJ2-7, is DTGVSQNPRHKITKRGQNVTFRCDPISEHNRLYWYRQTLGQGPEFLTYFQNEAQLEKSRLLSDRFSAERPKGSFSTLEIQRTEQGDSAMYLCASSPSRQGFNEQYFGPGTRLTVT.